Listed below are T cell receptor beta chains from one sample, sequenced in a study of blood T cell repertoires in COVID-19. This table comes from immunoSEQ multiplex PCR, and its TCRdb copy is limited to in-frame clones, with some not included. This sample carries 260,000 or so clones, around 88% of them seen once, and the ten largest clones take 0.95% to 1.5%. The sample was PBMCs or T cells enriched from blood (not recorded which). All receptors come from a woman aged 40 to 49 with acute COVID-19. Each CDR3 is given with its conserved first and last residue. A D gene is named only where the DNA matches it firmly. The size entry is marked missing in some rows and otherwise reads once, few, many or a size class.

TRBJ1-2 TRBD1 - TRBV6-6 TGTGCCAGCAGATGGACAGGGGGCGACTATGGCTACACCTTC CASRWTGGDYGYTF
TRBJ1-2 TRBD1 - TRBV19 TGTGCCAGTAGCCGGGAGACAGGGATACAAGTTGGCTACACCTTC CASSRETGIQVGYTF
TRBJ2-1 TRBD2 - TRBV24-1 TGTGCCACCAGTGACCCTAGCGGGAGGGCCACCAATGAGCAGTTCTTC CATSDPSGRATNEQFF
TRBJ2-1 TRBD2 - TRBV4-2 TGTGCCAGCAGCCCCACCGCGGTTAGCGGGAGCCTTCGGGAGCAGTTCTTC CASSPTAVSGSLREQFF
TRBJ2-1 TRBD1 - TRBV9 TGTGCCAGCAGCGTACTCGGACAGGGGACCGGTGAGCAGTTCTTC CASSVLGQGTGEQFF
TRBJ2-3 TRBD2 - TRBV30 TGTGCCTGGGGGCCCGGAGCCGACCTAGCGGGTACGCAGTATTTT CAWGPGADLAGTQYF
TRBJ1-1 - - TRBV30 TGTGCCTGGAGTGGACAGTACACTGAAGCTTTCTTT CAWSGQYTEAFF
TRBJ1-3 - - TRBV28 TGTGCCAGCAGTGGTATGACAATTATCTCTGGAAACACCATATATTTT CASSGMTIISGNTIYF
TRBJ2-6 - - TRBV28 TGTGCCAGCAGTCTCTCTGGGGCCAACGTCCTGACTTTC CASSLSGANVLTF
TRBJ1-2 - - TRBV9 TGTGCCAGCAGCGTAGGAGCGGCCAACTATGGCTACACCTTC CASSVGAANYGYTF
TRBJ1-6 TRBD1 - TRBV18 TGTGCCAGCTCACAGCGACAGGGCGATAATTCACCCCTCCACTTT CASSQRQGDNSPLHF
TRBJ1-1 - - TRBV11-2 TGTGCCAGCAGCTTCCTCCAGGGGTCTGAAGCTTTCTTT CASSFLQGSEAFF
TRBJ1-2 - - TRBV6-5 TGTGCCAGCAGTTACCAGGGAGGAGATGGCTACACCTTC CASSYQGGDGYTF
TRBJ1-1 - - TRBV7-2 TGTGCCAGCAGCTTACACATGAACACTGAAGCTTTCTTT CASSLHMNTEAFF
TRBJ2-7 - - TRBV19 TGTGCCAGTAGTATATCTCAGGGGTACGAGCAGTACTTC CASSISQGYEQYF
TRBJ2-1 TRBD2 once TRBV29-1 TGCAGCGTTGAAGATGGACTAGCGGGAAGGGGTCCTTACAATGAGCAGTTCTTC CSVEDGLAGRGPYNEQFF
TRBJ2-1 - - TRBV29-1 TGCAGCGTAAACAGGGATAGCTCCTACAATGAGCAGTTCTTC CSVNRDSSYNEQFF
TRBJ1-4 TRBD1 - TRBV9 TGTGCCAGCAGCCCGACAGGGGGTAGAGAAAAACTGTTTTTT CASSPTGGREKLFF
TRBJ1-2 TRBD1 - TRBV19 TGTGCCAGTAGTCCCGGGACAGGATCATACTATGGCTACACCTTC CASSPGTGSYYGYTF
TRBJ1-2 TRBD1 - TRBV19 TGTGCCAGTAGCCCCTCCAGTGGACAGGGGGCAATTTTTGGCTACACCTTC CASSPSSGQGAIFGYTF
TRBJ2-1 - - TRBV6-5 TGTGCCAGCAGCCCCACAGGCTACAATGAGCAGTTCTTC CASSPTGYNEQFF
TRBJ2-1 - - TRBV29-1 TGCAGCGCTCACGGGAATGAGCAGTTCTTC CSAHGNEQFF
TRBJ1-1 - - TRBV30 TGTGCCTGGAGTTGGGGGGGTGAAGCTTTCTTT CAWSWGGEAFF
TRBJ1-5 TRBD1 - TRBV10-2 TGCGCCAGCTGCTCAGGTCAGGGGGCTAATCAGCCCCAGCATTTT CASCSGQGANQPQHF
TRBJ2-2 - - TRBV18 TGTGCCAGCTCACCAATCGGGGGCACCGGGGAGCTGTTTTTT CASSPIGGTGELFF
TRBJ2-5 TRBD1 - TRBV11-3 TGTGCCAGCAGCTTAGGACAGGGGGCTTGGTTACAAGAGACCCAGTACTTC CASSLGQGAWLQETQYF
TRBJ2-2 - - TRBV6-2/TRBV6-3 TGTGCCAGCAGTTACTTAGCGGCCACCGGGGAGCTGTTTTTT CASSYLAATGELFF
TRBJ1-5 - - TRBV7-9 TGTGCCAGCAGCTCCTCTAACAGGGGCAATCAGCCCCAGCATTTT CASSSSNRGNQPQHF
TRBJ2-3 - - TRBV30 TGTGCCTGGAAGGGAGGCCTCAGCACAGATACGCAGTATTTT CAWKGGLSTDTQYF
TRBJ1-5 TRBD1 - TRBV7-2 TGTGCCAGCAGCTTAGCCCCGACAGGGTTGGGCCAGCCCCAGCATTTT CASSLAPTGLGQPQHF
TRBJ1-1 - - TRBV14 TGTGCCAGCAGCCAAGAGTTCATCCTGAACACTGAAGCTTTCTTT CASSQEFILNTEAFF
TRBJ1-3 - - TRBV7-2 TGTGCCAGCAGCTTAGTTGGAGGAGTTAGCTCTGGAAACACCATATATTTT CASSLVGGVSSGNTIYF
TRBJ2-1 - - TRBV7-2 TGTGCCAGCAGCAGAGGCGGTCAGATTGGGTTAAGGAATGAGCAGTTCTTC CASSRGGQIGLRNEQFF
TRBJ2-1 TRBD1 - TRBV5-6 TGTGCCAGCAGCTATCGGACAGGGCATGGTGAGCAGTTCTTC CASSYRTGHGEQFF
TRBJ1-2 TRBD1 few TRBV4-3 TGCGCCAGCAGCCAAGTGCCCTTAGACAGGGGTGTAGTTGGCGGCTACACCTTC CASSQVPLDRGVVGGYTF
TRBJ2-7 - - TRBV3-1/TRBV3-2 TGTGCCAGCAGCCTCAGGACGGGGGAGCAGTACTTC CASSLRTGEQYF
TRBJ1-3 - - TRBV3-1/TRBV3-2 TGTGCCAGCAGACCGACAGGAGCCTCTGGAAACACCATATATTTT CASRPTGASGNTIYF
TRBJ2-1 - - TRBV23-1 TGCGCCAGCAGTCAATCCCGTGGACAGCCGGACAGCTCCTACAATGAGCAGTTCTTC CASSQSRGQPDSSYNEQFF
TRBJ2-3 TRBD2 - TRBV30 TGTGCCTGGAGTGGCGGGAGCTCCTCAGATACGCAGTATTTT CAWSGGSSSDTQYF
TRBJ2-5 TRBD1 - TRBV5-1 TGCGCCAGCAGCCTACGAACAGGGGCCGAGACCCAGTACTTC CASSLRTGAETQYF
TRBJ2-7 TRBD1 - TRBV7-9 TGTGCCAGCAGCTCATCCGGGACAGGGGGCTTCGAGCAGTACTTC CASSSSGTGGFEQYF
TRBJ2-3 TRBD2 - TRBV3-1/TRBV3-2 TGTGCCAGCAGCCAAGAGGACGGGAGGGCAGATACGCAGTATTTT CASSQEDGRADTQYF
TRBJ1-6 - once TRBV2 TGTGCCAGCAGTGAAGCGCTTCGGGAGAATTCACCCCTCCACTTT CASSEALRENSPLHF
TRBJ1-1 - - TRBV29-1 TGCAGCGTTGGCGGCCAGAAGACTGAAGCTTTCTTT CSVGGQKTEAFF
TRBJ1-2 - - TRBV30 TGTGCCTGGAGGACAGGCTACTATGGCTACACCTTC CAWRTGYYGYTF